Sequencing of this T cell receptor (beta chain) was carried out in a study of identifying expanded T cells in peripheral blood. Study observations and caveats: Clone count variance between roughly two-week samples rose with total template count. Differentially abundant clones: roughly 1.2 between replicates, roughly 16 at 2 to 3 weeks, less than 25 at four.

The CDR3 covers 14 residues. Germline lookup yields CDR1 ENHRY and CDR2 SYGVKD. V was clipped by 2 bases and J by 2 bases, with 9 bases between them. Regarding this clone: Antigen unknown.

Measured with immunoSEQ multiplex PCR; TCRdb has only the in-frame clones, and not every one. Of 120,000 or so clones in the sample, roughly 82% were seen once. Collection occurred without any documented infections or immune events in donors. The TCR sequence derives from a person aged 18 to 75 in good health. Source material: blood. J is TRBJ2-5 and V is TRBV10-3, with D unclear. The CDR3 loop reads CAISEPTTQETQYF. The CDR3 bases are TGTGCCATCAGTGAGCCGACAACTCAAGAGACCCAGTACTTC.